This is a list of T cell receptor beta chains from one sample in a study of human T cells and chemical hapten exposure. One entry per CDR3 protein results from TCRdb running MiXCR on the 5' RACE reads. The sample contains tens of thousands of distinct CDR3 sequences, around a sixth of which appear only once. The receptors stem from a female donor in good health. The CDR3 runs from the conserved cysteine through the conserved F or W. A D gene is named only where the DNA matches it firmly. A clone size is listed for some rows: how often the clone was seen (once, few, many), or a class if it is expanded.

NA	TRBV7-9	TRBJ2-7	few	CASSPRTNYYEQYF	TGTGCCAGCAGCCCGAGGACCAATTACTACGAGCAGTACTTC
NA	TRBV25-1	TRBJ1-1	few	CASSPRADWNTEAFF	TGTGCCAGCAGCCCGAGGGCGGACTGGAACACTGAAGCTTTCTTT
TRBD1	TRBV10-3	TRBJ2-4	NA	CAISESRTGQIAKNIQYF	TGTGCCATCAGTGAGTCGAGGACAGGGCAAATAGCCAAAAACATTCAGTACTTC
TRBD1	TRBV30	TRBJ1-2	NA	CAWRARQGNYGYTF	TGTGCCTGGAGGGCCCGACAGGGGAACTATGGCTACACCTTC
TRBD2	TRBV28	TRBJ2-1	NA	CASSLAGETYNEQFF	TGTGCCAGCAGTTTAGCGGGGGAAACCTACAATGAGCAGTTCTTC
NA	TRBV12-3/TRBV12-4	TRBJ1-1	few	CASNKGGGTEAFF	TGTGCCAGCAATAAGGGAGGGGGCACTGAAGCTTTCTTT
TRBD2	TRBV10-2	TRBJ2-3	NA	CASSESGTSGVTSTDTQYF	TGCGCCAGCAGTGAGTCCGGGACTAGCGGGGTTACTAGCACAGATACGCAGTATTTT
NA	TRBV27	TRBJ1-6	NA	CASSRGSMNSPLHF	TGTGCCAGCAGCCGAGGAAGTATGAATTCACCCCTCCACTTT
TRBD1	TRBV7-8	TRBJ1-3	NA	CASTSQTGLSGNTIYF	TGTGCCAGCACCTCCCAGACAGGGCTCTCTGGAAACACCATATATTTT
NA	TRBV19	TRBJ1-5	NA	CASSTPDNQPQHF	TGTGCCAGTAGTACCCCGGACAATCAGCCCCAGCATTTT
NA	TRBV6-5	TRBJ2-1	few	CASSTRQYNEQFF	TGTGCCAGCAGCACTAGACAATACAATGAGCAGTTCTTC
NA	TRBV12-3/TRBV12-4	TRBJ2-7	NA	CASSESGTGLGEQYF	TGTGCCAGCAGTGAATCCGGGACGGGGCTAGGCGAGCAGTACTTC
NA	TRBV7-2	TRBJ2-3	NA	CASSLMPAMSTDTQYF	TGTGCCAGCAGCCTCATGCCAGCGATGAGCACAGATACGCAGTATTTT
NA	TRBV20-1	TRBJ2-3	NA	CSARDLKVTSTDTQYF	TGCAGTGCTAGAGATTTGAAGGTGACAAGCACAGATACGCAGTATTTT
NA	TRBV20-1	TRBJ2-5	NA	CSAPQEETQYF	TGCAGTGCCCCCCAGGAGGAGACCCAGTACTTC
NA	TRBV20-1	TRBJ2-7	NA	CSARGGLGLGEQYF	TGCAGTGCTAGAGGCGGACTGGGGTTAGGGGAGCAGTACTTC
NA	TRBV7-9	TRBJ2-1	NA	CASSLDLPRNEQFF	TGTGCCAGCAGCTTAGACCTCCCGAGGAATGAGCAGTTCTTC
NA	TRBV20-1	TRBJ1-5	many	CSARGSGQALTGNQPQHF	TGCAGTGCCCGAGGTTCTGGTCAGGCCCTCACCGGGAATCAGCCCCAGCATTTT
TRBD1	TRBV5-1	TRBJ1-1	many	CASSARQGLNTEAFF	TGCGCCAGCAGCGCTAGACAGGGACTGAACACTGAAGCTTTCTTT
TRBD2	TRBV12-3/TRBV12-4	TRBJ2-2	NA	CASSRLAGGPDTGELFF	TGTGCCAGCAGTCGACTAGCGGGGGGGCCCGACACCGGGGAGCTGTTTTTT
TRBD1	TRBV20-1	TRBJ1-1	NA	CSARTSRGPHTEAFF	TGCAGTGCTAGAACAAGCAGGGGGCCGCACACTGAAGCTTTCTTT
TRBD1	TRBV14	TRBJ1-2	few	CASSQTTGGPYGYTF	TGTGCCAGCAGCCAGACGACAGGGGGCCCCTATGGCTACACCTTC
NA	TRBV7-8	TRBJ1-4	NA	CASSLLGRTNEKLFF	TGTGCCAGCAGCCTATTGGGGAGGACTAATGAAAAACTGTTTTTT
NA	TRBV3-1	TRBJ2-2	few	CASSQFSGGELFF	TGTGCCAGCAGCCAATTTTCGGGCGGGGAGCTGTTTTTT
NA	TRBV7-2	TRBJ2-6	few	CASSLLAGGPSGANVLTF	TGTGCCAGCAGCTTACTGGCCGGGGGCCCTTCTGGGGCCAACGTCCTGACTTTC
TRBD1	TRBV2	TRBJ1-1	few	CASILDRGRVDTEAFF	TGTGCCAGCATTCTAGACAGGGGGCGAGTCGACACTGAAGCTTTCTTT
NA	TRBV5-1	TRBJ2-5	NA	CASERQTGETQYF	TGCGCCAGCGAACGGCAGACGGGGGAGACCCAGTACTTC
NA	TRBV5-1	TRBJ1-6	few	CASSLGSSYNSPLHF	TGCGCCAGCAGCTTGGGGAGCTCCTATAATTCACCCCTCCACTTT
NA	TRBV7-9	TRBJ1-1	NA	CASNRDVNTEAFF	TGTGCCAGCAACAGGGACGTGAACACTGAAGCTTTCTTT
TRBD2	TRBV6-4	TRBJ2-3	few	CASSDGTSGTDTQYF	TGTGCCAGCAGTGACGGGACTAGCGGCACAGATACGCAGTATTTT
TRBD1	TRBV19	TRBJ1-5	NA	CASTPQGEVVSGNQPQHF	TGTGCCAGTACCCCCCAGGGGGAAGTGGTTAGTGGCAATCAGCCCCAGCATTTT
NA	TRBV28	TRBJ2-6	few	CASIQDRAGANVLTF	TGTGCCAGCATTCAGGACCGGGCTGGGGCCAACGTCCTGACTTTC
NA	TRBV16	TRBJ1-2	many	CASSQLVLGGYTF	TGTGCCAGCAGCCAATTGGTGCTAGGTGGCTACACCTTC
TRBD2	TRBV12-3/TRBV12-4	TRBJ2-7	NA	CASSYSGGAGQYF	TGTGCCAGCAGTTATAGCGGGGGGGCGGGGCAGTACTTC
NA	TRBV10-3	TRBJ2-3	few	CAISGVVNPDTQYF	TGTGCCATCAGTGGGGTTGTTAACCCAGATACGCAGTATTTT
NA	TRBV4-1	TRBJ1-2	many	CASSQRPYDEHGYTF	TGCGCCAGCAGCCAACGCCCCTACGATGAACATGGCTACACCTTC
NA	TRBV2	TRBJ2-1	many	CASRGGLTNEQFF	TGTGCCAGCAGAGGGGGACTAACTAATGAGCAGTTCTTC
TRBD1	TRBV7-8	TRBJ2-5	NA	CASSLALAGGSLETQYF	TGTGCCAGCAGCTTAGCGTTGGCAGGGGGCAGTTTGGAGACCCAGTACTTC
NA	TRBV7-2	TRBJ2-1	NA	CASSLGGTRMDEQFF	TGTGCCAGCAGCTTAGGAGGGACACGGATGGATGAGCAGTTCTTC
TRBD1	TRBV20-1	TRBJ2-7	few	CSAVRGRLYEQYF	TGCAGTGCTGTCAGGGGGCGCTTATACGAGCAGTACTTC
NA	TRBV30	TRBJ1-2	NA	CAWSVGAGNYGYTF	TGTGCCTGGAGTGTGGGTGCCGGAAACTATGGCTACACCTTC
NA	TRBV10-3	TRBJ1-1	NA	CAINQGMNTEAFF	TGTGCCATCAACCAGGGCATGAACACTGAAGCTTTCTTT
NA	TRBV6-2/TRBV6-3	TRBJ2-5	few	CASSYSGHTETQYF	TGTGCCAGCAGTTACTCCGGGCACACAGAGACCCAGTACTTC